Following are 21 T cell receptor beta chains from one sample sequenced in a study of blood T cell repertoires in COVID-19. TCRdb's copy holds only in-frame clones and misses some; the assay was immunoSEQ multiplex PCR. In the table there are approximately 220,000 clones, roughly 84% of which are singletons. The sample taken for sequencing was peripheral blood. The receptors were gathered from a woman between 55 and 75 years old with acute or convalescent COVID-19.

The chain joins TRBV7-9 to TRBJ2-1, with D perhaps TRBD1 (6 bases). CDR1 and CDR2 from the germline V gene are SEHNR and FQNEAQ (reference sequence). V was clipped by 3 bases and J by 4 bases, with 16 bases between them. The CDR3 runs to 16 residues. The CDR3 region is CASSLSGAAGYNEQFF. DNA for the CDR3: TGTGCCAGCAGCTTGTCAGGGGCAGCAGGGTACAATGAGCAGTTCTTC.

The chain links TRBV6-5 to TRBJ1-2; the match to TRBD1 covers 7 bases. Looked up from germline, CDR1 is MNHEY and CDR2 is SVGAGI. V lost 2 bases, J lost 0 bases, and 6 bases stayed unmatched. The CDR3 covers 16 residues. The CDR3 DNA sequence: TGTGCCAGCAGTTACCTCCGACAGGGAACTAACTATGGCTACACCTTC. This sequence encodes CASSYLRQGTNYGYTF.

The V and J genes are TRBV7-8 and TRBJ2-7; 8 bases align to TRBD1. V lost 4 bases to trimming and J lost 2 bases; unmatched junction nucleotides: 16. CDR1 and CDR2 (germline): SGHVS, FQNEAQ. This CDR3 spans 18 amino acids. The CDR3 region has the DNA TGTGCCAGCAGCTCCAGGAGACAGGGGCTGCAAGCACCCTACGAGCAGTACTTC. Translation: CASSSRRQGLQAPYEQYF. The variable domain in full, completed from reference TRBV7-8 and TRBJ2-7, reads GAGVSQSPRYKVAKRGQDVALRCDPISGHVSLFWYQQALGQGPEFLTYFQNEAQLDKSGLPSDRFFAERPEGSVSTLKIQRTQQEDSAVYLCASSSRRQGLQAPYEQYFGPGTRLTVT.

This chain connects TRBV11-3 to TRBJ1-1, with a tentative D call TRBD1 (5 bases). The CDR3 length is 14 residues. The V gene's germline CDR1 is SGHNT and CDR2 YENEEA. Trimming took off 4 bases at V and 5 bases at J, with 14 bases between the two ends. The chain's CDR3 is CASSSGPGGTEAFF. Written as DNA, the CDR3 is TGTGCCAGCAGCTCGGGTCCTGGGGGGACTGAAGCTTTCTTT.

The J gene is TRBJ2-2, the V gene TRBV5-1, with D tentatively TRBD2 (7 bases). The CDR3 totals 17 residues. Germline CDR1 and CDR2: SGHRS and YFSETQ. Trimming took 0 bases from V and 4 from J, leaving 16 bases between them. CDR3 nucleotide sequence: TGCGCCAGCAGCTTGGATGGCGGGGGCCCGGGCACCGGGGAGCTGTTTTTT. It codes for CASSLDGGGPGTGELFF.

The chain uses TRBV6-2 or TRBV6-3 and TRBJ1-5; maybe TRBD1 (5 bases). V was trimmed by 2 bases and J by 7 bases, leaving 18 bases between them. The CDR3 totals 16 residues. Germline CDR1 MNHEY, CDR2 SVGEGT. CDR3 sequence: CASSYPGLGGDQPQHF. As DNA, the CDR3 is TGTGCCAGCAGTTACCCCGGGCTCGGGGGGGACCAGCCCCAGCATTTT.

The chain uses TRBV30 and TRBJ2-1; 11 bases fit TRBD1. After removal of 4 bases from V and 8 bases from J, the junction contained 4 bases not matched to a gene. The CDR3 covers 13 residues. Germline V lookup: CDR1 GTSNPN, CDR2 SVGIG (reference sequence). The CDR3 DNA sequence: TGTGCCTGGAAGGGACAGGGGGTGTATGAGCAGTTCTTC. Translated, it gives CAWKGQGVYEQFF.

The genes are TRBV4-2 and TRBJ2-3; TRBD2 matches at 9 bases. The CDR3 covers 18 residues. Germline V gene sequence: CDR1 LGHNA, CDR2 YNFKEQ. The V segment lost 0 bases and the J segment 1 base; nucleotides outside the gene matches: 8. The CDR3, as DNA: TGTGCCAGCAGCCAAGAATCCTTATTAGCGGGGGGCACAGATACGCAGTATTTT. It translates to CASSQESLLAGGTDTQYF.

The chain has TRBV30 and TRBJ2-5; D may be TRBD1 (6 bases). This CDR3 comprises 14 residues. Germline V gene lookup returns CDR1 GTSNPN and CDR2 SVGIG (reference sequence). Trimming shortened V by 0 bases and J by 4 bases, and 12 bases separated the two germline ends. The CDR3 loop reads CAWSVLSRGETQYF. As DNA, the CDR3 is TGTGCCTGGAGTGTACTCTCCAGGGGAGAGACCCAGTACTTC.

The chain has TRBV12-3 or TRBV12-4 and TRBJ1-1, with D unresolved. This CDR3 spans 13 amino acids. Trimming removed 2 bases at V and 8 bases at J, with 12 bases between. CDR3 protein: CASSLNLGTEAFF. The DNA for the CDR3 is TGTGCCAGCAGTTTAAACCTTGGCACGGAAGCTTTCTTT.

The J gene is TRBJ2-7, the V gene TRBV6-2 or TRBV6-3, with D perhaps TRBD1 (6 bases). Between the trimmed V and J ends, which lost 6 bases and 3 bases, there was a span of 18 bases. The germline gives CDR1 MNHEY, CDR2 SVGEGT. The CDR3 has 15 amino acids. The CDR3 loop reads CASSPVRDTDYEQYF. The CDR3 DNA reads TGTGCCAGCAGCCCCGTACGGGACACAGACTACGAGCAGTACTTC.

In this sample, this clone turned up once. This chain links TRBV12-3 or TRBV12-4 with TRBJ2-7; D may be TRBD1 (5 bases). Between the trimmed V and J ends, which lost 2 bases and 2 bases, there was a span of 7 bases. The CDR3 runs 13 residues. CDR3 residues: CASSLQGTYEQYF. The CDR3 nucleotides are TGTGCCAGCAGTTTACAGGGTACCTACGAGCAGTACTTC.

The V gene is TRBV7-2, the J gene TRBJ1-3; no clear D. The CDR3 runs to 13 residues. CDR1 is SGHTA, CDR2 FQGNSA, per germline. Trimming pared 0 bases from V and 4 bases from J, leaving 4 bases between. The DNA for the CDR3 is TGTGCCAGCAGCTTAGCGGCCGGAAACACCATATATTTT. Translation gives CASSLAAGNTIYF.

This CDR3 is CASSLGVHEQFF. The CDR3 DNA sequence: TGCGCCAGCAGCTTAGGGGTGCATGAGCAGTTCTTC. This chain joins TRBV5-1 and TRBJ2-1; D perhaps matches TRBD1 (5 bases). Trimming stripped 2 bases from V and 8 bases from J, with 8 bases between. Per the germline V gene, CDR1 is SGHRS and CDR2 is YFSETQ. The CDR3 spans 12 residues. The full variable domain, completed using reference TRBV5-1 and TRBJ2-1, is KAGVTQTPRYLIKTRGQQVTLSCSPISGHRSVSWYQQTPGQGLQFLFEYFSETQRNKGNFPGRFSGRQFSNSRSEMNVSTLELGDSALYLCASSLGVHEQFFGPGTRLTVL.

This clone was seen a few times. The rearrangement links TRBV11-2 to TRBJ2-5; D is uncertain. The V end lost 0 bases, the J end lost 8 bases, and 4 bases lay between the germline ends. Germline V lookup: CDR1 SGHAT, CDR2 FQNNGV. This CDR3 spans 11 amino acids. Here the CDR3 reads CASSLDRTQYF. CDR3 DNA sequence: TGTGCCAGCAGCTTAGATAGAACCCAGTACTTC.

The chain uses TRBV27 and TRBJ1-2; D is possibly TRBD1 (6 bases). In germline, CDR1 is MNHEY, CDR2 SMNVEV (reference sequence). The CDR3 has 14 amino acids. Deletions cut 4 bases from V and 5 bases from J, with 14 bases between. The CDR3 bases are TGTGCCAGCAGTTATGGGGGGGCTGGGTATGGCTACACCTTC. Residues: CASSYGGAGYGYTF.

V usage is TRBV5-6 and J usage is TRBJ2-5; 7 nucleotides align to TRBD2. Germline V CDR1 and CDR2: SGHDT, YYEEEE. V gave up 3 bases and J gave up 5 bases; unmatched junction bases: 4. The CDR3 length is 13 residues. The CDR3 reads CASSSGGGETQYF. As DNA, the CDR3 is TGTGCCAGCAGCTCTGGGGGAGGGGAGACCCAGTACTTC.

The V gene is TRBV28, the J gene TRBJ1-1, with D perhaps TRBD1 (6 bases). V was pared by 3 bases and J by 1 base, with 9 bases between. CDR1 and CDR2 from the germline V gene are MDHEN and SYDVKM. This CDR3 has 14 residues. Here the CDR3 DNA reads TGTGCCAGCAGTTTGGGGGCGCCGAACACTGAAGCTTTCTTT. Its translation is CASSLGAPNTEAFF.

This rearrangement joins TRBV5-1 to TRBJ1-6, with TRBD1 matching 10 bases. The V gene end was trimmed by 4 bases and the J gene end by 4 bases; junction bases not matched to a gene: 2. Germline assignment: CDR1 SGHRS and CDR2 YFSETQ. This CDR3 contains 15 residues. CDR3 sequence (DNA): TGCGCCAGCAGCACGGGACAGGGGTATAATTCACCCCTCCACTTT. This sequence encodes CASSTGQGYNSPLHF.

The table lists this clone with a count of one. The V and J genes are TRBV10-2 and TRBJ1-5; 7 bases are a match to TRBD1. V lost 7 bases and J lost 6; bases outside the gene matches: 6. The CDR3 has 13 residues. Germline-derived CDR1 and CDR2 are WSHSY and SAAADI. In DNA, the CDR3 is TGCGCCAGCACCTCGACAGGGACTCAGCCCCAGCATTTT. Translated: CASTSTGTQPQHF.

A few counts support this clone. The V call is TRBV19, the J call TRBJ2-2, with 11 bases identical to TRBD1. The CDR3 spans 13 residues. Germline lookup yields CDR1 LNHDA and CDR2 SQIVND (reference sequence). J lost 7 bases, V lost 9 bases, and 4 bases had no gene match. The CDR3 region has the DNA TGTGCCAGCAGGGACAGGGGGAGCGGGGAGCTGTTTTTT. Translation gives CASRDRGSGELFF.